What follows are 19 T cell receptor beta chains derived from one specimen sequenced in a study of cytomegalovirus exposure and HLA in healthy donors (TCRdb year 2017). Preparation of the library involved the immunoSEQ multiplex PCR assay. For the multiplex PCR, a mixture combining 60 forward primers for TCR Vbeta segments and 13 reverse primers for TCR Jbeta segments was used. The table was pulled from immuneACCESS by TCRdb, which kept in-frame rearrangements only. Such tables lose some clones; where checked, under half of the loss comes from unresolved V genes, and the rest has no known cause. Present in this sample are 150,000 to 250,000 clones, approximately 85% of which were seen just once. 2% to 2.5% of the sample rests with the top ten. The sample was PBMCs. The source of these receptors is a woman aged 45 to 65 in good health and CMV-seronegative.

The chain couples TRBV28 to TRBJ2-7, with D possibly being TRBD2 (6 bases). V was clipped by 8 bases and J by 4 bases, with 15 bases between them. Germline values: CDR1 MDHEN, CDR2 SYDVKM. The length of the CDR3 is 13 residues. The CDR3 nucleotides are TGTGCCAGCTCCCCGGGGGTAACTTACGAGCAGTACTTC. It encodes CASSPGVTYEQYF.

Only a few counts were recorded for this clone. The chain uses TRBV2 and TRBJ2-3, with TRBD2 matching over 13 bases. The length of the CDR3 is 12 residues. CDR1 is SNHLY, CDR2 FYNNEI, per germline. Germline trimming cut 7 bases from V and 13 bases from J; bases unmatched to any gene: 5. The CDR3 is CASNIGLAGEYF. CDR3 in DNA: TGTGCCAGCAATATTGGACTAGCGGGAGAGTATTTT. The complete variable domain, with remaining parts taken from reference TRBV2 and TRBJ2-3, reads EPEVTQTPSHQVTQMGQEVILRCVPISNHLYFYWYRQILGQKVEFLVSFYNNEISEKSEIFDDQFSVERPDGSNFTLKIRSTKLEDSAMYFCASNIGLAGEYFGPGTRLTVL.

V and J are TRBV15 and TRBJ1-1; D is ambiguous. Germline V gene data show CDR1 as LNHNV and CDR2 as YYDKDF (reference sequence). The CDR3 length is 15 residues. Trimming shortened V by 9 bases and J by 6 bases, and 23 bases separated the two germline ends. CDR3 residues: CATRRVGQRTAEAFF. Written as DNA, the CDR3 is TGTGCCACACGACGAGTGGGCCAGAGAACAGCTGAAGCTTTCTTT.

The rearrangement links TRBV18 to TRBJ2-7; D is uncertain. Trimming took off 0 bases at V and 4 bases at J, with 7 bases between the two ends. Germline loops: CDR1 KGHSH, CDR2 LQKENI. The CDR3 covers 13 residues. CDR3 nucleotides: TGTGCCAGCTCACCACCTAGCCGATACGAGCAGTACTTC. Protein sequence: CASSPPSRYEQYF.

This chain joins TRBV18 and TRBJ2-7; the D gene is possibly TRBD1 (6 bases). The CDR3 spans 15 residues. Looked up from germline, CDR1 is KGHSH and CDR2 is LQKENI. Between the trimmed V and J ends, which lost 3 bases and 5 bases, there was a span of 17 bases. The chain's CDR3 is CASSPVGQGIHEQYF. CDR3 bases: TGTGCCAGCTCACCCGTAGGGCAGGGGATCCACGAGCAGTACTTC. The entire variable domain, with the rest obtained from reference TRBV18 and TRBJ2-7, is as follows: NAGVMQNPRHLVRRRGQEARLRCSPMKGHSHVYWYRQLPEEGLKFMVYLQKENIIDESGMPKERFSAEFPKEGPSILRIQQVVRGDSAAYFCASSPVGQGIHEQYFGPGTRLTVT.

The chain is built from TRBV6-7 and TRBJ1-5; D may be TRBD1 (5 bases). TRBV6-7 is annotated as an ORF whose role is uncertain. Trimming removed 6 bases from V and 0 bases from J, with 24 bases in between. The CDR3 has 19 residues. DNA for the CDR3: TGTGCCAGCAGCACGAGCTCCCACTGCGGGGCGCGTAGCAATCAGCCCCAGCATTTT. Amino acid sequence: CASSTSSHCGARSNQPQHF.

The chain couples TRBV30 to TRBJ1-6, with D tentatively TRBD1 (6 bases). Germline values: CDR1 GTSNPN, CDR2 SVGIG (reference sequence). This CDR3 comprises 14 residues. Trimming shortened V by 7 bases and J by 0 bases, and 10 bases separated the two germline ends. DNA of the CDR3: TGTGCCTACAGGGACCGCTCCTATAATTCACCCCTCCACTTT. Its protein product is CAYRDRSYNSPLHF.

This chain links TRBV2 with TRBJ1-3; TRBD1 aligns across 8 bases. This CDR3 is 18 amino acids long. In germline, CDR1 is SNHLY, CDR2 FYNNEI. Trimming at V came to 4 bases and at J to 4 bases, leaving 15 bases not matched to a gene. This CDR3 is CASSAQLRTGLAGNTIYF. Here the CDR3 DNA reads TGTGCCAGCAGTGCCCAGCTTAGGACAGGGCTCGCAGGAAACACCATATATTTT.

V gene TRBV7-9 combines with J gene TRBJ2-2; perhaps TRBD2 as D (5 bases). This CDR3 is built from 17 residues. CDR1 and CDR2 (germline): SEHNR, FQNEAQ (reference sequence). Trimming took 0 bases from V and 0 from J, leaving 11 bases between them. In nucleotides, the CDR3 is TGTGCCAGCAGCTTAGCAGGTAGCGTGTCGAACACCGGGGAGCTGTTTTTT. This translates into CASSLAGSVSNTGELFF.

The CDR3 loop reads CASTFYRDIPSPLHF. The CDR3 region has the DNA TGTGCCAGCACCTTTTACAGGGATATTCCTTCACCCCTCCACTTT. The chain has TRBV27 and TRBJ1-6, with D maybe TRBD1 (6 bases). CDR3 length: 15 amino acids. Trimming left V 7 bases short and J 9 bases short, with 19 bases between. In germline, CDR1 is MNHEY, CDR2 SMNVEV (reference sequence).

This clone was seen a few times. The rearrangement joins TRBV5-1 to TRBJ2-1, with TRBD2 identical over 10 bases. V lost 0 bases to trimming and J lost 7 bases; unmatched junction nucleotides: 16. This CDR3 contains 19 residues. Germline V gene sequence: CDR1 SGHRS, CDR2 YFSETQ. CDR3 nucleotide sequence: TGCGCCAGCAGCTTGGTGGCTAGCGGGAGCCTTCCCCGTGATAATGAGCAGTTCTTC. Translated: CASSLVASGSLPRDNEQFF.

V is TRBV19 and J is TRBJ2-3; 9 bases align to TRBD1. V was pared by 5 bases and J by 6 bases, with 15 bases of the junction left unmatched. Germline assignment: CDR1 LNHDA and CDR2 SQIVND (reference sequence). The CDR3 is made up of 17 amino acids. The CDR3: CASSSGTGTGLRDTQYF. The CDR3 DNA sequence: TGTGCCAGTAGTTCTGGTACCGGGACAGGGCTCCGGGATACGCAGTATTTT.

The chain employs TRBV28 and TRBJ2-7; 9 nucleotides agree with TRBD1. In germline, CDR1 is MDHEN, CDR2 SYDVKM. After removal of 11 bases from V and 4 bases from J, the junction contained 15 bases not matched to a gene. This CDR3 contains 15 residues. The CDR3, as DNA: TGTGCCTCTCGATCCGCGGGACAGGGCTCATACGAGCAGTACTTC. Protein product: CASRSAGQGSYEQYF. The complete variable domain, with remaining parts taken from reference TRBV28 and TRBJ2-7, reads DVKVTQSSRYLVKRTGEKVFLECVQDMDHENMFWYRQDPGLGLRLIYFSYDVKMKEKGDIPEGYSVSREKKERFSLILESASTNQTSMYLCASRSAGQGSYEQYFGPGTRLTVT.

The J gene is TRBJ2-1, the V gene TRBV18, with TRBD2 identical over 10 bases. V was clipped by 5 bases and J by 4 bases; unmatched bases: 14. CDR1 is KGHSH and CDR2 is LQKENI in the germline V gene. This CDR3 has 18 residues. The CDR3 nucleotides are TGTGCCAGCTCATTTGTAAGCCTAGCGGGAGTGGGTTACAATGAGCAGTTCTTC. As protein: CASSFVSLAGVGYNEQFF.

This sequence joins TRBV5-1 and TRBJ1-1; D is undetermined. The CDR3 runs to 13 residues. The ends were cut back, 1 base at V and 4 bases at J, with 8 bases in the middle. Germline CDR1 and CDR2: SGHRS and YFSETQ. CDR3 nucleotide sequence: TGCGCCAGCAGCTTGACAGTCGGCACTGAAGCTTTCTTT. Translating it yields CASSLTVGTEAFF.

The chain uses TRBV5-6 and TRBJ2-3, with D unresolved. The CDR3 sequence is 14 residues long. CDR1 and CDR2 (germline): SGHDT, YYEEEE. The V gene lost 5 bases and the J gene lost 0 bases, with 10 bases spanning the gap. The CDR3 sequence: CASSLSHSTDTQYF. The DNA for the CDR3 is TGTGCCAGCAGTCTCTCACACAGCACAGATACGCAGTATTTT.

In nucleotides, the CDR3 is TGCAGCGTTGAAATTCGGGACACCTGGCCTTACGGCGAGCAGTACTTC. This translates into CSVEIRDTWPYGEQYF. This chain links TRBV29-1 with TRBJ2-7, with a possible D match to TRBD1 (6 bases). The germline CDR1 and CDR2 sequences are SQVTM and ANQGSEA. The CDR3 has 16 amino acids. V lost 2 bases to trimming and J lost 6 bases, with 23 bases between them.

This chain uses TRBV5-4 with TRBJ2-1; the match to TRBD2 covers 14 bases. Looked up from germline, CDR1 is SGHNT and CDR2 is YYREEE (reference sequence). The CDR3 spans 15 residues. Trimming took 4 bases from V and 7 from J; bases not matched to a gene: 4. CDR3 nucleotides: TGTGCCAGCAGCCTGACTAGCGGGAGGGGGAATGAGCAGTTCTTC. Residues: CASSLTSGRGNEQFF.

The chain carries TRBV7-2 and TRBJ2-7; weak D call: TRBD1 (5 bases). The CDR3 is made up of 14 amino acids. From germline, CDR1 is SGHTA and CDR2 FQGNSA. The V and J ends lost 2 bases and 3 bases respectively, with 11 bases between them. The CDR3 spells CASSLRQFVYEQYF. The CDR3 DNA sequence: TGTGCCAGCAGCTTACGACAGTTTGTCTACGAGCAGTACTTC. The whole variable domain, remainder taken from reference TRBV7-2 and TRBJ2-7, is GAGVSQSPSNKVTEKGKDVELRCDPISGHTALYWYRQSLGQGLEFLIYFQGNSAPDKSGLPSDRFSAERTGGSVSTLTIQRTQQEDSAVYLCASSLRQFVYEQYFGPGTRLTVT.